The rows below give T cell receptor beta chains drawn from one sample of a study of identical twins. MiXCR, applied by TCRdb to the 5' RACE reads, yields one record per CDR3 protein. The repertoire holds 1.5 million to 2 million distinct CDR3 sequences, with about 31% as singletons. The sample consisted of cord blood. The origin of the receptors is a newborn girl in good health. Each CDR3 is given with its conserved first and last residue. D genes are given only for firm matches. Size tells how often a clone was seen (once, few, many) or the class of an expanded clone, and some rows leave it out.

V gene	D gene	CDR3 length	J gene	clone size	CDR3 DNA	CDR3 protein
TRBV5-1	TRBD2	14	TRBJ2-7	few	TGTGCCAGCAGTTTACTAGCGGGAGTCGACGAGCAGTACTTC	CASSLLAGVDEQYF
TRBV2	NA	16	TRBJ2-1	NA	TGTGCCAGCAGTGAAGCCCTAGGGACTGTCCAAGAGACCCAGTTCTTC	CASSEALGTVQETQFF
TRBV3-1	NA	13	TRBJ1-1	NA	TGTGCCAGCAGCCACAGGGTTAACAATGAAGCTTTCTTT	CASSHRVNNEAFF
TRBV4-1	TRBD2	18	TRBJ2-6	NA	TGCGCCAGCAGCCAAGGACTAGCGGGATACTCTGGGGCCAACGTCCTGACTTTC	CASSQGLAGYSGANVLTF
TRBV28	NA	13	TRBJ2-7	many	TGTGCCAGCAGCCGGCTAGACTCCTACGAGCAGTACTTC	CASSRLDSYEQYF
TRBV20-1	NA	13	TRBJ2-3	NA	TGCAGTGAAGAGTCACCTCTCACAGATACGCAGTATTTT	CSEESPLTDTQYF
TRBV14	TRBD2	13	TRBJ2-7	NA	TGTGCCAGCAGCCACGGGACTAGAGGCGAGCAGTACTTC	CASSHGTRGEQYF
TRBV4-2	TRBD1	16	TRBJ2-1	few	TGTGCCAGCAGCCAAGAGGAGGGACAGGGTGGGGTTGAGCAGTTCTTC	CASSQEEGQGGVEQFF
TRBV20-1	TRBD2	17	TRBJ2-3	few	TGCAGTGCTAGAAAGACTAGCGGGGGGGCAAGCACAGATACGCAGTATTTT	CSARKTSGGASTDTQYF
TRBV20-1	TRBD2	15	TRBJ2-3	NA	TGCAGTGCTGGACTAGTCCGATCAAGCACAGATACGCAGTATTTT	CSAGLVRSSTDTQYF
TRBV27	NA	16	TRBJ2-5	NA	TGTGCCAGCAGTTTTGGCCGGGCCCCAAGCCCCAATGAGCAGTACTTC	CASSFGRAPSPNEQYF
TRBV3-1	NA	15	TRBJ2-1	few	TGTGCCAGCAGCCAAGTTCGGCTAGCCTTCAATGAGCAGTTCTTC	CASSQVRLAFNEQFF
TRBV5-1	TRBD1	18	TRBJ1-4	NA	TGCGCCAGCAGCCCCTCCCACAGGGGGGTTTCAGCTAATGAAAAACTGTTTTTT	CASSPSHRGVSANEKLFF
TRBV12-3/TRBV12-4	NA	11	TRBJ2-7	NA	TGTGCCAGCGGGCAGGTCTACGAGCAGTACTTC	CASGQVYEQYF
TRBV9	TRBD1	13	TRBJ2-7	once	TGTGCCAGCAGCGACGGGACAGGGCCCGAGCAGTACTTC	CASSDGTGPEQYF
TRBV5-6	TRBD2	19	TRBJ2-3	few	TGTGCCAGCAGCTTCCCAATTCTAGCGGGGGACACTAGCACAGATACGCAGTATTTT	CASSFPILAGDTSTDTQYF
TRBV11-2	NA	15	TRBJ1-6	few	TGTGCCAGCAACTCTCGGACGGCTTATAATTCACCCCTCCACTTT	CASNSRTAYNSPLHF
TRBV28	NA	16	TRBJ2-3	few	TGTGCCAGCAGTTTCCTCGTAAGACTGCACACAGATACGCAGTATTTT	CASSFLVRLHTDTQYF
TRBV7-2	NA	14	TRBJ2-3	NA	TGTGCCAGCAGCGACGGCCCAAGGGTGGATACGCAGTATTTT	CASSDGPRVDTQYF
TRBV27	NA	14	TRBJ2-2	NA	TGTGCCAGCAGTCCTACAGGGTTCACCGGGGAGCTGTTTTTT	CASSPTGFTGELFF
TRBV14	NA	13	TRBJ1-1	NA	TGTGCCAGCAGCCAAGGGTCCCGTACCTCGGCTTTCTTT	CASSQGSRTSAFF
TRBV9	NA	16	TRBJ2-7	NA	TGTGCCAGCAGCCCCCGGACTATGAGCTCCTACAATGAGCAGTACTTC	CASSPRTMSSYNEQYF
TRBV20-1	NA	15	TRBJ2-1	NA	TGCAGTGCTAGAGATCTGTGGGAGAAAAACAATGAGCAGATCTTC	CSARDLWEKNNEQIF
TRBV6-5	TRBD1	15	TRBJ2-1	NA	TGTGCCAGCAGTCCTAAGGGGGCCCCCTACAATGAGCAGTTCTTC	CASSPKGAPYNEQFF
TRBV5-1	NA	15	TRBJ2-1	many	TGCGCCAGCAGCTTGCGCCAATTTCTTAACAATGAGCAGTTCTTC	CASSLRQFLNNEQFF
TRBV28	TRBD1	14	TRBJ2-7	NA	TGTGCCAGCAGTACACCCGGGACAGGGATAGAGCAGTACTTC	CASSTPGTGIEQYF
TRBV13	TRBD2	15	TRBJ2-5	NA	TGTGCCAGCAGCGCTAGCGGGGAGGCTCAAGAGACCCAGTACTTC	CASSASGEAQETQYF
TRBV12-3/TRBV12-4	NA	14	TRBJ2-3	NA	TGTGCCAGCAGTTTGTTTGGGGACCTGGGGACGCAGTATTTT	CASSLFGDLGTQYF
TRBV20-1	TRBD2	14	TRBJ2-1	few	TGCAGTGCTAGAGGTCTAGCGGTCTTAAATGAGCAGTTCTTC	CSARGLAVLNEQFF
TRBV27	NA	14	TRBJ2-7	many	TGTGCCAGCAGTTATCGGGGGCCCTCCTACGAGCAGTACTTC	CASSYRGPSYEQYF
TRBV28	TRBD1	15	TRBJ2-3	NA	TGTGCCAGCAGGGGCCGGACAGGCTACACAGATACGCAGTATTTT	CASRGRTGYTDTQYF
TRBV10-3	TRBD2	15	TRBJ2-3	few	TGTGCCATCAAAGGGACTAGCGGCCCCACAGATACGCAGTATTTT	CAIKGTSGPTDTQYF
TRBV12-3/TRBV12-4	TRBD2	15	TRBJ2-7	NA	TGTGCCAGCAAGTTAGCGGGAGGGCAAAAAAATGAGCAGTACTTC	CASKLAGGQKNEQYF
TRBV24-1	NA	15	TRBJ2-1	NA	TGTGCCACCAGTGATCCCCGCATGTCCCTCAATGAGCAGTTCTTC	CATSDPRMSLNEQFF
TRBV6-6	NA	12	TRBJ2-1	NA	TGTGCCAGCAGGCAAACTAGCCCTGAGCAGTTCTTC	CASRQTSPEQFF
TRBV6-2/TRBV6-3	NA	17	TRBJ2-1	NA	TGTGCCAGCAGTTACGGCTTAGCGCACCTTGGAATAAATGAGCGGTTCTTC	CASSYGLAHLGINERFF
TRBV6-1	TRBD2	14	TRBJ2-3	NA	TGTGCCAGCAGCGGGACTAGCCTGTTTGGAACGCAGTATTTT	CASSGTSLFGTQYF
TRBV29-1	NA	13	TRBJ2-2	NA	TGCAGCGTCGGCAGGGCCCCGACCGGGGAGCTGTTTTTT	CSVGRAPTGELFF
TRBV20-1	TRBD2	16	TRBJ2-7	few	TGCAGTGCTAGAGGACTAGCGGGGGGGATTAGATACGAGCAGTACTTC	CSARGLAGGIRYEQYF
TRBV10-3	TRBD1	12	TRBJ1-2	many	TGTGCCACCGTTAGGACAGGTGATGGCTACACCTTC	CATVRTGDGYTF
TRBV7-2	TRBD2	14	TRBJ2-3	few	TGTGCCAGCAGCACACGGGAGGCCACAGATACGCAGTATTTT	CASSTREATDTQYF
TRBV2	NA	11	TRBJ2-5	few	TGTGCCAGCAGTGAGTTGGGCAGACCGTACTTC	CASSELGRPYF
TRBV3-1	NA	13	TRBJ2-7	many	TGCGCCAGCAGCCAAGGAGTCGGCTACGAGCAGTACTTC	CASSQGVGYEQYF
TRBV20-1	TRBD2	14	TRBJ2-2	NA	TGCAGTGCTAGAGGGGCTAGCGGCACCGGGGAGCTGTTTTTT	CSARGASGTGELFF
TRBV5-1	NA	14	TRBJ1-2	NA	TGCACCAGCAGCCGGCAGGGAGAAGTGGATGGCTACACCTTC	CTSSRQGEVDGYTF
TRBV6-1	NA	14	TRBJ2-3	few	TGTGCCAGCAGTGAAGGGCAGTACACAGATACGCAGTATTTT	CASSEGQYTDTQYF
TRBV10-3	NA	11	TRBJ2-7	few	TGTGCCATCAGTGGGGAGTACGAGCAGTACTTC	CAISGEYEQYF
TRBV13	NA	13	TRBJ2-7	NA	TGTGCCAGCAGCGCCGTGCGCGCTTCCGAGCAGTACTTC	CASSAVRASEQYF
TRBV5-1	NA	14	TRBJ1-2	few	TGCGCCAGCAGCTTGAATCCGCCCCCGGATGGCTACACCTTC	CASSLNPPPDGYTF
TRBV4-2	TRBD1	14	TRBJ1-4	NA	TGTGCCAGCAGCCTTTCAGGGGGAGAGGAAAAACTGTTTTTT	CASSLSGGEEKLFF
TRBV27	NA	14	TRBJ1-3	NA	TGTGCCAGCAGTTCCCCAGGGATTGGAAACACCATATATTTT	CASSSPGIGNTIYF
TRBV20-1	TRBD1	14	TRBJ2-3	few	TGCAGTGCTAGGACAGGGCCTCTCACAGATACGCAGTATTTT	CSARTGPLTDTQYF
TRBV20-1	NA	16	TRBJ2-1	NA	TGCAGTGCTAGAGGTATAGGGGGAGGGCCGTACAATGAGCAGTTCTTC	CSARGIGGGPYNEQFF
TRBV7-6	NA	15	TRBJ2-2	NA	TGTGCCTGCAGCTTAAAGCCAGGCAGCAGCGGGGAGCTGTTTTTT	CACSLKPGSSGELFF